This is a list of T cell receptor beta chains from one sample in a study of blood T cell repertoires in COVID-19. The data were produced by immunoSEQ multiplex PCR, yet TCRdb's version contains in-frame clones alone and is incomplete. The data show roughly 60,000 clones, with approximately 85% seen just once and more than 9.5% held by the top ten. Source material: peripheral blood. Receptors originate from a human donor in a cohort sampled during active COVID-19. CDR3s leave out the opening cysteine and the closing phenylalanine or tryptophan.

v_call	cdr3_length	j_call	cdr3_aa
TRBV7-2	11	TRBJ1-2	ASSLVGGGGYT
TRBV25-1	14	TRBJ2-2	ASSDPLDYLTGELF
TRBV7-2	13	TRBJ2-1	ASSARTGGRYEQF
TRBV4-3	15	TRBJ2-3	ASSQVWSGRGADTQY
TRBV9	15	TRBJ2-3	ASSAPDRGPKTDTQY
TRBV5-1	15	TRBJ2-7	ASSLPGQGRFLYEQY
TRBV6-5	12	TRBJ1-2	ASSYRQGFYGYT
TRBV5-8	12	TRBJ2-1	ASSSRLGSYEQF
TRBV28	13	TRBJ2-5	ASNTRRASQETQY
TRBV7-2	12	TRBJ2-7	ASSPDRARDEQY
TRBV29-1	12	TRBJ2-3	SAGTSGSADTQY
TRBV7-2	13	TRBJ2-7	ASSSRGGGIYEQY
TRBV7-3	13	TRBJ2-1	ASSLIWTSGNEQF
TRBV4-1	10	TRBJ1-2	ASSQDSYGYT
TRBV10-3	14	TRBJ2-3	AISERAGTSTDTQY
TRBV7-3	13	TRBJ2-5	ASSLGTGGAETQY
TRBV14	16	TRBJ2-6	ASSQLDRASSGANVLT
TRBV5-1	15	TRBJ2-7	ASSLGNVAGELYEQY
TRBV7-2	14	TRBJ2-2	ASSRGPSGRSGELF
TRBV7-9	12	TRBJ1-3	ASSMSTPGNTIY
TRBV30	14	TRBJ2-6	AWTGTGASGANVLT
TRBV23-1	13	TRBJ1-6	ASSLTGTSNSPLH
TRBV18	13	TRBJ2-5	ASAMEGAASETQY
TRBV6-2/TRBV6-3	13	TRBJ2-7	ASSRLAFSSYEQY
TRBV7-6	11	TRBJ1-3	AISSGSGNTIY
TRBV18	11	TRBJ2-1	ASSPGGRGEQF
TRBV7-2	13	TRBJ2-4	ASSRDRGAKNIQY